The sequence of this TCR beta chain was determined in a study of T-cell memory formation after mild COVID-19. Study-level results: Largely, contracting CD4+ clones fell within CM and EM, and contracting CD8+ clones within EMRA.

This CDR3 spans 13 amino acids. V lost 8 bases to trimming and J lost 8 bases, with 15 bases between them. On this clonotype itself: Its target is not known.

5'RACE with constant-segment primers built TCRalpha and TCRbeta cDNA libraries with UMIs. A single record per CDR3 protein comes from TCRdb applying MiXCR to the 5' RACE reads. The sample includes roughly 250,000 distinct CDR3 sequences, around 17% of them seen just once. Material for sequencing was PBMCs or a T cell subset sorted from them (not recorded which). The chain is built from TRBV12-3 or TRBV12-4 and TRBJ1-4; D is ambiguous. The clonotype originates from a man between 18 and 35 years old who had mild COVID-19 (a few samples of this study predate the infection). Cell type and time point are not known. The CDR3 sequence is CASYPGGGEKLFF. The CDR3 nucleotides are TGTGCCAGCTACCCCGGCGGAGGAGAAAAACTGTTTTTT.